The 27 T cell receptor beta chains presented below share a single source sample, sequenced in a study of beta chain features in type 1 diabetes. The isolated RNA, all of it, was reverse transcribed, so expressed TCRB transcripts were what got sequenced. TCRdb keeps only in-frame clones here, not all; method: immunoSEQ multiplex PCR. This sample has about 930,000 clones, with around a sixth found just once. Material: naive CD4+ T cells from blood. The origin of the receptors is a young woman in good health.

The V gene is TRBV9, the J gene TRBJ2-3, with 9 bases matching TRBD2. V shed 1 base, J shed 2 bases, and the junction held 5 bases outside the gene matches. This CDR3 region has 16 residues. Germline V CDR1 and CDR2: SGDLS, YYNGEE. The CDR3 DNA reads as TGTGCCAGCAGCGTACCTAGCGGGACCTACACAGATACGCAGTATTTT. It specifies CASSVPSGTYTDTQYF. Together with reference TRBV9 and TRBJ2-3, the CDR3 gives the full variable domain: DSGVTQTPKHLITATGQRVTLRCSPRSGDLSVYWYQQSLDQGLQFLIQYYNGEERAKGNILERFSAQQFPDLHSELNLSSLELGDSALYFCASSVPSGTYTDTQYFGPGTRLTVL.

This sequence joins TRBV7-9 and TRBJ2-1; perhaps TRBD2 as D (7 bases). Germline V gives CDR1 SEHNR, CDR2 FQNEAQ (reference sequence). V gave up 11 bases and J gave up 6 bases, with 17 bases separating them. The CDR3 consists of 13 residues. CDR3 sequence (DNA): TGTGCCGGGAGGGGGGACTTCCTCAATGAGCAGTTCTTC. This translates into CAGRGDFLNEQFF.

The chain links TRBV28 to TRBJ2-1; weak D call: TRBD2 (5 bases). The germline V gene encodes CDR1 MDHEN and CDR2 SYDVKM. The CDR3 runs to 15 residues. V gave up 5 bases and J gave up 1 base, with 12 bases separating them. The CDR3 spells CASSPPRGSYNEQFF. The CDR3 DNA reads TGTGCCAGCAGTCCCCCCCGGGGATCCTACAATGAGCAGTTCTTC.

CDR3 nucleotides: TGTGCCAGCAGCACTGGAGGTGTCTCCTACGAGCAGTACTTC. Translated: CASSTGGVSYEQYF. The rearrangement joins TRBV28 to TRBJ2-7, with D possibly matching TRBD2 (5 bases). Germline values: CDR1 MDHEN, CDR2 SYDVKM. V lost 6 bases and J 0 bases, leaving 12 bases between the germline ends. The CDR3 length is 14 residues.

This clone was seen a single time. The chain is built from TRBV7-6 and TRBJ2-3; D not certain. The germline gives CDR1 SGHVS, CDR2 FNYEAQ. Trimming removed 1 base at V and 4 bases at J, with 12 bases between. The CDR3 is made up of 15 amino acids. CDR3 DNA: TGTGCCAGCAGCTTAGGACGGACCACTCCAGATACGCAGTATTTT. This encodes CASSLGRTTPDTQYF. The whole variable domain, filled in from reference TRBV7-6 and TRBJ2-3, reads GAGVSQSPRYKVTKRGQDVALRCDPISGHVSLYWYRQALGQGPEFLTYFNYEAQQDKSGLPNDRFSAERPEGSISTLTIQRTEQRDSAMYRCASSLGRTTPDTQYFGPGTRLTVL.

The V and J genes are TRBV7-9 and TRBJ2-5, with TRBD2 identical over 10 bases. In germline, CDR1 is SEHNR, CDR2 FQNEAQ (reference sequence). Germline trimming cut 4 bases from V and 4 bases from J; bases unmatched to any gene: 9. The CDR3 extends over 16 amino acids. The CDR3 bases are TGTGCCAGCAGCTGGCCTCCTAGCGGGAGCTTAGAGACCCAGTACTTC. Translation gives CASSWPPSGSLETQYF. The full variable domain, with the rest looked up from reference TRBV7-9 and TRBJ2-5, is DTGVSQNPRHKITKRGQNVTFRCDPISEHNRLYWYRQTLGQGPEFLTYFQNEAQLEKSRLLSDRFSAERPKGSFSTLEIQRTEQGDSAMYLCASSWPPSGSLETQYFGPGTRLLVL.

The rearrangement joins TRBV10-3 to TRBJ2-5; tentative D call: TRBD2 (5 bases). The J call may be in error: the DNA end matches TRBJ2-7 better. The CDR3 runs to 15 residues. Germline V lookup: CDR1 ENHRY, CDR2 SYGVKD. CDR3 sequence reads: CAISGQDPGVYEQYF. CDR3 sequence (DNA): TGTGCCATCAGTGGGCAAGACCCCGGGGTATACGAGCAGTACTTC.

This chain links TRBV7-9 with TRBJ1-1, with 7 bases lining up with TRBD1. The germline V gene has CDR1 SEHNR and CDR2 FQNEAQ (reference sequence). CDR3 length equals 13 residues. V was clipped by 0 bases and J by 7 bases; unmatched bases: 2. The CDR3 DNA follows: TGTGCCAGCAGCTTAGCGCGGACAGGTGAAGCTTTCTTT. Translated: CASSLARTGEAFF.

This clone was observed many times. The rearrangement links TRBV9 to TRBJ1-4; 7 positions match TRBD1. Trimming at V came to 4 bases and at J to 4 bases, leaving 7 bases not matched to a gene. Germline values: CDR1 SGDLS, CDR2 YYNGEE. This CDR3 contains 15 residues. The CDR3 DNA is TGTGCCAGCAGCCTAAGGACAGGAATTAATGAAAAACTGTTTTTT. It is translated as CASSLRTGINEKLFF.

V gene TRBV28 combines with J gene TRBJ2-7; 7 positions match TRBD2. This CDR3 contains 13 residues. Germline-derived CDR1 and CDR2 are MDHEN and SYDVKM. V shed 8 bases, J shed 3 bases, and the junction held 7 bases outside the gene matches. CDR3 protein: CASGGGRGYEQYF. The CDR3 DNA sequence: TGTGCCAGCGGGGGAGGGAGGGGCTACGAGCAGTACTTC. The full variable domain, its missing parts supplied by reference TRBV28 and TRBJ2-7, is DVKVTQSSRYLVKRTGEKVFLECVQDMDHENMFWYRQDPGLGLRLIYFSYDVKMKEKGDIPEGYSVSREKKERFSLILESASTNQTSMYLCASGGGRGYEQYFGPGTRLTVT.

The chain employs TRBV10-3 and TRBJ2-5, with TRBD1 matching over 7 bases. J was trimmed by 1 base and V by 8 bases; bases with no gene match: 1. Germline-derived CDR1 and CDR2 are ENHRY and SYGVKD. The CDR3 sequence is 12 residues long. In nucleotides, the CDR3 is TGTGCCATCGGGGACAGCCAAGAGACCCAGTACTTC. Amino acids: CAIGDSQETQYF.

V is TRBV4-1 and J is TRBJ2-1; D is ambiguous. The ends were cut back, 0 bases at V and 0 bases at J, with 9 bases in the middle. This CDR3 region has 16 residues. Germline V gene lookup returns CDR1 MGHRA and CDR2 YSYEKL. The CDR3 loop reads CASSQDQGSSYNEQFF. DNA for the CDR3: TGCGCCAGCAGCCAAGATCAAGGTAGCTCCTACAATGAGCAGTTCTTC.

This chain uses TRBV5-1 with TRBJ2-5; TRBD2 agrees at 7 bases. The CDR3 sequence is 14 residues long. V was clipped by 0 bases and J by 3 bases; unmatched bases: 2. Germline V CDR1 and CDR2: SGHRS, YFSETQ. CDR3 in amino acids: CASSLASGEETQYF. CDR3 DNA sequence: TGCGCCAGCAGCTTGGCAAGCGGGGAAGAGACCCAGTACTTC.

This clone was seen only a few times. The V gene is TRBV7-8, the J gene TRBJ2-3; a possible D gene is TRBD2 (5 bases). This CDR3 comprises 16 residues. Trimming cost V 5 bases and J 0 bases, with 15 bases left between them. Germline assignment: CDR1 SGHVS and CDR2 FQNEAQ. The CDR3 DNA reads TGTGCCAGCAGCCCTGCCAGACTATTCAGCACAGATACGCAGTATTTT. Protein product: CASSPARLFSTDTQYF.

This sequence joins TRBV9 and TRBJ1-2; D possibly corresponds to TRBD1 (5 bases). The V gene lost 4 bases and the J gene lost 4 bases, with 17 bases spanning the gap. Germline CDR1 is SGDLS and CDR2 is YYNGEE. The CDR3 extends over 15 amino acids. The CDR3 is CASSPEGDRRYGYTF. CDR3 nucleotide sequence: TGTGCCAGCAGCCCAGAAGGGGACCGCCGCTATGGCTACACCTTC.

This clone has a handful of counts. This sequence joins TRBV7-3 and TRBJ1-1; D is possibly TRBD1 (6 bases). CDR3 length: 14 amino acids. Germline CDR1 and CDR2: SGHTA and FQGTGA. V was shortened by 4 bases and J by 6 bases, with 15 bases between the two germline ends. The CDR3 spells CASSSTGPGAEAFF. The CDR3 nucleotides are TGTGCCAGCAGCTCGACAGGCCCCGGGGCTGAAGCTTTCTTT.

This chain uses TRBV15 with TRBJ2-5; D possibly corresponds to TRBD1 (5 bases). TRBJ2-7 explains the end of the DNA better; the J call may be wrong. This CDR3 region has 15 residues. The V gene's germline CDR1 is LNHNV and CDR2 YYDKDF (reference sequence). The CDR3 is CATSVGAPPDYEQYF. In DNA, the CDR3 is TGTGCCACCAGCGTAGGGGCACCCCCAGACTACGAGCAGTACTTC.

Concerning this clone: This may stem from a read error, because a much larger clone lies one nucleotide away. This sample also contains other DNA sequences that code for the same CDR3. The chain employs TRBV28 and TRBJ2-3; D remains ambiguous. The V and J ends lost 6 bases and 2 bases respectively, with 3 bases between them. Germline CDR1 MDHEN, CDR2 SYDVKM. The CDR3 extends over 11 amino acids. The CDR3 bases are TGTGCCAGCAGGTCCACAGATACGCAGTATTTT. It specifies CASRSTDTQYF.

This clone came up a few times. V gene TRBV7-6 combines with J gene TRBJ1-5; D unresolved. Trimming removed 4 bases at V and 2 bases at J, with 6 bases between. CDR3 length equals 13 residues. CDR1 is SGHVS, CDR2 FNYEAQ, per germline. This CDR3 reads CASSSLRNQPQHF. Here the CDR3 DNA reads TGTGCCAGCAGCTCCCTGCGCAATCAGCCCCAGCATTTT. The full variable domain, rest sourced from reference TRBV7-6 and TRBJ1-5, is GAGVSQSPRYKVTKRGQDVALRCDPISGHVSLYWYRQALGQGPEFLTYFNYEAQQDKSGLPNDRFSAERPEGSISTLTIQRTEQRDSAMYRCASSSLRNQPQHFGDGTRLSIL.

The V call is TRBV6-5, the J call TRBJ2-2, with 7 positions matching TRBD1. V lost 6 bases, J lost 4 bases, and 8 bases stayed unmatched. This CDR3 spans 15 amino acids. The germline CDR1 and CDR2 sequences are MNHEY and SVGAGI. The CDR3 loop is CASSNRGGSTGELFF. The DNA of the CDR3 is TGTGCCAGCAGCAACAGGGGTGGGAGCACCGGGGAGCTGTTTTTT.

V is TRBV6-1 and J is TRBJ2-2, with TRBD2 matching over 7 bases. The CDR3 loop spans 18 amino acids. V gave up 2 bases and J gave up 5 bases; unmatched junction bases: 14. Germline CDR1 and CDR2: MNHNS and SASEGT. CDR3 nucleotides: TGTGCCAGCAGTGAATATTCTAGCGGAGTGACGGGGACCGGGGAGCTGTTTTTT. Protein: CASSEYSSGVTGTGELFF.

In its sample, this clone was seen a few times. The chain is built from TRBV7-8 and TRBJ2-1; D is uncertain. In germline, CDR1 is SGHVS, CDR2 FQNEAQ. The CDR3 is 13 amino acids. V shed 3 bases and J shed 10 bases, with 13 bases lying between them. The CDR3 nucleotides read TGTGCCAGCAGCTTCCTAGATGGCGGCGAGCAGTTCTTC. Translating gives CASSFLDGGEQFF.

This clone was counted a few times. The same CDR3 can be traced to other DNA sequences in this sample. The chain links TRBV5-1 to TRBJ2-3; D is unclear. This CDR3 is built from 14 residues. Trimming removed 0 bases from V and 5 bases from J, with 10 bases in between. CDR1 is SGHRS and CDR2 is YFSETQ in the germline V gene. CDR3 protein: CASSLGARGDTQYF. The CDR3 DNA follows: TGCGCCAGCAGCTTGGGCGCTCGCGGAGATACGCAGTATTTT.

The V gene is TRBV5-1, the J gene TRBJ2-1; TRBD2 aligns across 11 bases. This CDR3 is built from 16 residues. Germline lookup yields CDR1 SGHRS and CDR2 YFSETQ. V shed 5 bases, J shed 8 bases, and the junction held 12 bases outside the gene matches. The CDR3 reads CASRIAGGDFWHEQFF. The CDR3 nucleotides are TGCGCCAGCAGAATAGCGGGAGGGGACTTTTGGCATGAGCAGTTCTTC.

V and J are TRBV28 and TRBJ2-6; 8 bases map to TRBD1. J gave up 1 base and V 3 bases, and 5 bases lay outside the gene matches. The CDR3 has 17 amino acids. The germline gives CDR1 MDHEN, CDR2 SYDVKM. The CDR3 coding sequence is TGTGCCAGCAGTTTTCCAGGGGGCGAATCTGGGGCCAACGTCCTGACTTTC. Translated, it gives CASSFPGGESGANVLTF.

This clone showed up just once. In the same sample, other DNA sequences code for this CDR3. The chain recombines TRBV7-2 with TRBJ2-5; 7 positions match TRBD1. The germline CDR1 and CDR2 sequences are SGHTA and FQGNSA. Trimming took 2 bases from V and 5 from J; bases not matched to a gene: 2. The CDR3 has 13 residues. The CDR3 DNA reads TGTGCCAGCAGCTTAACAGGGGAGGAGACCCAGTACTTC. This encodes CASSLTGEETQYF.

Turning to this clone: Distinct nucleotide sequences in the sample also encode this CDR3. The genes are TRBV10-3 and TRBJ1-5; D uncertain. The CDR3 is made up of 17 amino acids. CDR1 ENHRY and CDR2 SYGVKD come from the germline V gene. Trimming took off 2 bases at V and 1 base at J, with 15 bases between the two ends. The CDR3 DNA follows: TGTGCCATCAGTGAGACGTACGGCTGGGGAAGCAATCAGCCCCAGCATTTT. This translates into CAISETYGWGSNQPQHF.